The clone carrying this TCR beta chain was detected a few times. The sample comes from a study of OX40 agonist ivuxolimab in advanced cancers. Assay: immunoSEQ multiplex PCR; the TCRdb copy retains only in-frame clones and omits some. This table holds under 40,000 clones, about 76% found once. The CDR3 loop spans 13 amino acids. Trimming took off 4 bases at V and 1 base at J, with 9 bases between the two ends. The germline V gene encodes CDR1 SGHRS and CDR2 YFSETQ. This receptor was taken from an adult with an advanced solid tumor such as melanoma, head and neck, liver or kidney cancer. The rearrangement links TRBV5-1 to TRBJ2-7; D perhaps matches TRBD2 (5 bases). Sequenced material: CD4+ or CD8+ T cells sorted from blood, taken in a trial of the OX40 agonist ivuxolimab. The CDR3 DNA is TGCGCCAGCAGCGGAACTAGATCCTACGAGCAGTACTTC. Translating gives CASSGTRSYEQYF.